This TCR beta chain is from a study of blood T cell repertoires in COVID-19 (dated by TCRdb to 2020 to 2021). Study-wide context: Samples from collaborators originated in the United States, Italy and Spain and spanned both the acute and convalescent phases of COVID-19. Samples were obtained from the ongoing ImmuneRACE study (first 160 participants) and from 1,000 to 1,500 subjects provided by 6 global collaborators. A freely available public database, intended as a resource for researchers studying the immune response to SARS-CoV-2, is where the repertoires were released. HLA class I and class II types, where available, came from metadata supplied by the sample provider rather than from assay-based typing. Nearly every sample came with metadata listing a de-identified subject ID, COVID-19 status, age in years and sex. The prospective study material was composed of cDNA or gDNA derived from T cells, B-cell-depleted T cells, or PBMCs. The dataset comprised deeply sampled blood TCRbeta repertoires from subjects exposed to, actively infected with, or recovered from COVID-19. What the study reported, not specific to this receptor: Clinical and demographic metadata were provided uncurated, with the amount varying by source and participant.

As encoded in the germline V gene, CDR1 is LGHNA while CDR2 is YSLEER. The CDR3 starts with the cysteine, ends with the phenylalanine, and has 16 residues. Solely the CDR3 DNA is kept, with 48 bases framed from the first base. Trimming leaves V shorter by 4 bases and J shorter by 6 bases, with the junction holding 7 bases beyond the gene matches. Details on this clone: The antigen it recognizes is unknown. Base qualities are missing; no much larger clone stands one base away.

TCRbeta CDR3 regions were amplified from genomic DNA by means of the immunoSEQ Assay, a bias-controlled multiplex PCR. Per the original workflow: The number of nucleated cells in each sample was estimated from the amplification of reference gene primers within the assay. Sequence reads were collapsed and filtered to measure the absolute abundance of every unique TCRbeta CDR3 rearrangement. For each sample, productive Simpson clonality was calculated as the square root of Simpson's diversity index across productive rearrangements. TCRdb stores this immuneACCESS table with in-frame sequences only. Part of the clones is absent; in the studies checked, under half of the shortfall reflects unresolved V genes, and no reason is known for the rest. The D gene and trimming were derived from the DNA, and the V and J assignments and clone size from that table. The sample data list roughly 190,000 clones, and about 89% of these were observed just once. Around 3.3% of the sample rests with the top ten.

The collaborating institutions used their own protocols to collect whole blood in K2EDTA tubes. For TCRbeta analysis, collaborators shipped samples as frozen whole blood, isolated PBMCs, or DNA extracted from either of those sample types. Sequencing input: peripheral blood. The sequence was obtained from a man in his 70s with acute or convalescent COVID-19. The V and J genes are TRBV4-3 and TRBJ2-3; the junction holds 13 bases that match TRBD2. The CDR3 protein is CASSPRGTSGADTQYF. The DNA is as follows: TGCGCCAGCAGCCCCCGAGGGACTAGCGGGGCGGATACGCAGTATTTT.